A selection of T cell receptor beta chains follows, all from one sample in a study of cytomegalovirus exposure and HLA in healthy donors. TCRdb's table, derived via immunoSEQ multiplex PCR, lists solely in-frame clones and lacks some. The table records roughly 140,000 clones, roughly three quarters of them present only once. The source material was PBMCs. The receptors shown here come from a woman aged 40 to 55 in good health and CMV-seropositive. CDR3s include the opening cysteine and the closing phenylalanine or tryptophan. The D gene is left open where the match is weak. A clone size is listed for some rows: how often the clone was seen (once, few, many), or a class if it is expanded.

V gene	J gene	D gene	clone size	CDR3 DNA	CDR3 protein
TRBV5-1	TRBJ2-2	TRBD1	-	TGCGCCAGCAGCGGGACAGGGCCGACCACCGGGGAGCTGTTTTTT	CASSGTGPTTGELFF
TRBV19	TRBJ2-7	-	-	TGTGCCAGTAGTAGAGGGGCTAGCGTGGGCGAGCAGTACTTC	CASSRGASVGEQYF
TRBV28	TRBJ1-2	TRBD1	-	TGTGCCAGCAAACAACAGGGGCCTAACTATGGCTACACCTTC	CASKQQGPNYGYTF
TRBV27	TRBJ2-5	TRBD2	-	TGTGCCAGCAGTCTAGCGGGGTGGGAGACCCAGTACTTC	CASSLAGWETQYF
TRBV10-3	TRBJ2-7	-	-	TGTGCCAGCCAAGTCTCGGGGGGCTCCGAGCAGTACTTC	CASQVSGGSEQYF
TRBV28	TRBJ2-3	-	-	TGTGCCAGCAGTTTATTAGGGGGTACAGATACGCAGTATTTT	CASSLLGGTDTQYF
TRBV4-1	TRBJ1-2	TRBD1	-	TGCGCCAGCAGCCAAGGGGGAGGGACAGGGGGCGGCTATGGCTACACCTTC	CASSQGGGTGGGYGYTF
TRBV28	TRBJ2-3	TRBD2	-	TGTGCCAGCAGTTCCCCTATTCGTAGCGGGGGACCCACAGATACGCAGTATTTT	CASSSPIRSGGPTDTQYF
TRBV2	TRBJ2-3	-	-	TGTGCCAGCAGGCGGGACCGCACAGATACGCAGTATTTT	CASRRDRTDTQYF
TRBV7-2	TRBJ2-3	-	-	TGTGCCAGCAGCTTACTAGGAACGCAGTATTTT	CASSLLGTQYF
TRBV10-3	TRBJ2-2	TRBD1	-	TGTGCCATCACCCCGGGACAGGGAACCGGGGAGCTGTTTTTT	CAITPGQGTGELFF
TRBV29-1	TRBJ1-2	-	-	TGCAGCGTTGGAAAGGGGGTTAACTATGGCTACACCTTC	CSVGKGVNYGYTF
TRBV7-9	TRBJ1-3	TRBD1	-	TGTGCCAGCAGCGAGGACAGGCTCGGAAACACCATATATTTT	CASSEDRLGNTIYF
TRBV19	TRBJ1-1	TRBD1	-	TGTGCCAGTAGGATCGGGACAGGAGCGAACACTGAAGCTTTCTTT	CASRIGTGANTEAFF
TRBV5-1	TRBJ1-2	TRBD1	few	TGCGCCAGCAGCCGGGCCGGGACAGGGGGTGTAGAGCGACCTAGCACCTATGGCTACACCTTC	CASSRAGTGGVERPSTYGYTF
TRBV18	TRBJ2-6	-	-	TGTGCCAGCTCACCACCTCTCGGGTCTGGGGCCAACGTCCTGACTTTC	CASSPPLGSGANVLTF
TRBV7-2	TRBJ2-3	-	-	TGTGCCAGCAGCTTAGCGGGAGAGGGGGTATATACGCAGTATTTT	CASSLAGEGVYTQYF
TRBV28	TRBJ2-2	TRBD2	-	TGTGCTGCGGGGGGACTAGCGGGGGCGCACACCGGGGAGCTGTTTTTT	CAAGGLAGAHTGELFF
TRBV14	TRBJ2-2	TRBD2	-	TGTGCCAGCAGCCAGTCTAGCGGGGGGGCCGGAGTTCTGTTTTTT	CASSQSSGGAGVLFF
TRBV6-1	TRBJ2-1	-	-	TGTGCCAGCGGTAGCCACTCCTACAATGAGCAGTTCTTC	CASGSHSYNEQFF
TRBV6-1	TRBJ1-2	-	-	TGTGCCAGCAGTGAAGCGAGTGGACACAACTATGGCTACACCTTC	CASSEASGHNYGYTF
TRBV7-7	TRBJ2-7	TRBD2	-	TGTGCCAGCAGCCTAGCGGGGGGAAGCTCCTACGAGCAGTACTTC	CASSLAGGSSYEQYF
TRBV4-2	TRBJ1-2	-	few	TGTGCCAGCAGCCCTGACACCTCTAACTATGGCTACACCTTC	CASSPDTSNYGYTF
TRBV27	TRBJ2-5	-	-	TGTGCCAGCAGTTTTAGTGGTAGGGGGCAAGAGACCCAGTACTTC	CASSFSGRGQETQYF
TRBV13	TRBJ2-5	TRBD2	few	TGTGCCAGCAGCGAGCGACTAGCGCCGAACCAAGAGACCCAGTACTTC	CASSERLAPNQETQYF
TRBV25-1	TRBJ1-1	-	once	TGTGCCAGCAGTGAAATCCAGGGTCGGGGGGAAGCTTTCTTT	CASSEIQGRGEAFF
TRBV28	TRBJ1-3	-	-	TGTGCCAGCTCAGCAGTCGACAGTCCTGGAAACACCATATATTTT	CASSAVDSPGNTIYF
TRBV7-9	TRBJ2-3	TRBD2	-	TGTTCCAGCCAGACTAGCGGGGGGGAAGATACGCAGTATTTT	CSSQTSGGEDTQYF
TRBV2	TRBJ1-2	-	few	TGTGCCAGCAACAGACCGGACTCAGGGAGGGGCTACACCTTC	CASNRPDSGRGYTF
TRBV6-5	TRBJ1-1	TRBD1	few	TGTGCCAGCAGCCTGGGACAGTCTGAAGCTTTCTTT	CASSLGQSEAFF
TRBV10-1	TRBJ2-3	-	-	TGCGCCAGCGGGGACACCATAGAGACGCAGTATTTT	CASGDTIETQYF
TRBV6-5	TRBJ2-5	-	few	TGTGCCAGCAGAGGGGCCGAGGACACGAAAGAGACCCAGTACTTC	CASRGAEDTKETQYF
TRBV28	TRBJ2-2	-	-	TGTGCCAGCAGTTTTCAGGACAAGAACACCGGGGAGCTGTTTTTT	CASSFQDKNTGELFF
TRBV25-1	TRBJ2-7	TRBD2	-	TGTGCCAGCACCGGGGGGGGGCCCTCCTACGAGCAGTACTTC	CASTGGGPSYEQYF
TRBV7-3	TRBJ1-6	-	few	TGTGCCAGCAGCATGAACTCCCCGGGACTTTATTCACCCCTCCACTTT	CASSMNSPGLYSPLHF
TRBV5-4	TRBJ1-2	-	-	TGTGCCAGCAGCTTTCTGGACACGACTTATGGCTACACCTTC	CASSFLDTTYGYTF
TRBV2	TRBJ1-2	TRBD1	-	TGTGCCAGCAGTAAATTAGACGGGACAGGAGGCTACACCTTC	CASSKLDGTGGYTF
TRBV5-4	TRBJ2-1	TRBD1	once	TGTGCCAGCAGCCCGGCCGGGACAGGGTACAATGAGCAGTTCTTC	CASSPAGTGYNEQFF
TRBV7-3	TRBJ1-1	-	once	TGTGCCAGCAGTCCCGGGCAGGGGCGTGGGAACACTGAAGCTTTCTTT	CASSPGQGRGNTEAFF
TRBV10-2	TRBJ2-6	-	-	TGCGCCAGCAGTGTAACAGGGTCTGGGGCCAACGTCCTGACTTTC	CASSVTGSGANVLTF
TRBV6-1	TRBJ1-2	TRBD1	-	TGTGCCAGCAGTGATTTTACAGGGGGCGTCGTCTATGGCTACACCTTC	CASSDFTGGVVYGYTF
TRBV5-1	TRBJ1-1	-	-	TGCGCCAGCAGCTTGATGTCAGAGAACACTGAAGCTTTCTTT	CASSLMSENTEAFF
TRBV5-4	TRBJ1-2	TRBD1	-	TGTGCCAGCAGCCCCCGGACAGGAGGCTACACCTTC	CASSPRTGGYTF
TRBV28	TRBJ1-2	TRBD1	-	TGTGCCAGCAGACCATCCCGGACAGGAAGCGGCTACACCTTC	CASRPSRTGSGYTF
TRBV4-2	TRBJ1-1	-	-	TGTGCCAGCAGCCAAGATGGGGCGCGGAACACTGAAGCTTTCTTT	CASSQDGARNTEAFF
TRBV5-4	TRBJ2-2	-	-	TGTGCCAGCAGCTTTCTGGAGGTCGGGGAGCTGTTTTTT	CASSFLEVGELFF
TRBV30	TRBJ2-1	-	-	TGTGCCTGGGGGGCGGGGTCCCCAGGCGAGCAGTTCTTC	CAWGAGSPGEQFF
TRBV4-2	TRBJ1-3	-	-	TGTGCCAGCAGCCAAGAGGTGAGCTCTGGAAACACCATATATTTT	CASSQEVSSGNTIYF
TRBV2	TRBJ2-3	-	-	TGTGCCAGCAGCCCTTTAGATACGCAGTATTTT	CASSPLDTQYF
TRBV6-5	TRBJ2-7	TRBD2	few	TGTGCCAGCAGACTAGCGGGGGACTCATACGAGCAGTACTTC	CASRLAGDSYEQYF
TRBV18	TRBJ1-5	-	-	TGTGCCAGCTCACCACCGGGCAGCCGAAATCAGCCCCAGCATTTT	CASSPPGSRNQPQHF
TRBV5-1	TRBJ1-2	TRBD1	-	TGCGCCAGCAAGGCCGGGACAGGGGTCACTTCTAACTATGGCTACACCTTC	CASKAGTGVTSNYGYTF
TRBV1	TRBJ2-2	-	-	TGCACCAGCAGCCAAGAAACTAGCGGGGGATTGAACACCGGGGAGCTGTTTTTT	CTSSQETSGGLNTGELFF
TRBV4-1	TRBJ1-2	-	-	TGCGCCAGCAGCCAAGACGAACTTCGGGAGGAGCTCTATGGCTACACCTTC	CASSQDELREELYGYTF
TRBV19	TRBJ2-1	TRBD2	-	TGTGCCAGTAGAGATCCGGGCGGGGGGGCGAACAATGAGCAGTTCTTC	CASRDPGGGANNEQFF
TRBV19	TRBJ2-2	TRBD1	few	TGTGCCAGTAGTCAACAGGGGGCCGACACCGGGGAGCTGTTTTTT	CASSQQGADTGELFF
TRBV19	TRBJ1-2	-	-	TGTGCCAGTAGTATGCGCGGTCGGTTCTACACCTTC	CASSMRGRFYTF
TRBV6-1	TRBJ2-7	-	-	TGTGCCAGCAGTGATGGCCTTTTGGGGGGCGAGCAGTACTTC	CASSDGLLGGEQYF
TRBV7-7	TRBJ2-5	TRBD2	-	TGTGCCAGCAGCACCTTAGCGGGGAGAGGGGGGACCCAGTACTTC	CASSTLAGRGGTQYF
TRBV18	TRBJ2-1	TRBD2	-	TGTGCCAGCTCACCGACCGGGACTAGCGGGGGGCCGGGTGAGCAGTTCTTC	CASSPTGTSGGPGEQFF